These 15 T cell receptor beta chains share one sample of origin, sequenced in a study of breast tumors, draining lymph nodes, adjacent tissues. TCRdb reprocessed the multiplex PCR reads via MiXCR and lists one record per CDR3 protein. The sample comprises about 180,000 distinct CDR3 sequences, about 33% of which are singletons, and 4% to 5.5% rests with the top ten. Samples came from axillary lymph nodes draining the breast cancer. Sequencing was carried out using axillary lymph node tissue. These receptors were obtained from a female donor with breast cancer. Some clones in this sample may be carry-over from other donors' samples.

Concerning this clonotype: The junction does not match germline at one end; this may be a read error. CDR3 amino acids: CASSSTDHRF. The CDR3 DNA is TGTGCCAGCAGCTCGACAGATCACCGTTTT. The rearrangement uses TRBV11-3 and TRBJ1-5; weak D call: TRBD1 (5 bases). The germline V gene has CDR1 SGHNT and CDR2 YENEEA. CDR3 length: 10 residues.

Concerning this clonotype itself: Since a much larger clone is just one base distant, this may be a read error. The rearrangement links TRBV13 to TRBJ2-7; TRBD1 aligns across 8 bases. The CDR3 has 16 amino acids. Germline assignment: CDR1 PRHDT and CDR2 FYEKMQ (reference sequence). CDR3 DNA sequence: TGTGTCAGCAGCTTGCGATGGACGGACAGGGACTACGAGCAGTACTTC. This encodes CVSSLRWTDRDYEQYF.

For this clonotype: This may be a read error, as it is one base from a much larger clone. The chain combines TRBV20-1 with TRBJ1-2; D gene unclear. Germline values: CDR1 DFQATT, CDR2 SNEGSKA (reference sequence). The CDR3 loop spans 12 amino acids. CDR3 bases: TGCAGTGCTAGCGCAGCGCTCTATGGCTCCACCTTC. This sequence encodes CSASAALYGSTF.

This clonotype has at least ten counts. This rearrangement joins TRBV4-1 to TRBJ2-2; 10 positions agree with TRBD2. Germline V gives CDR1 MGHRA, CDR2 YSYEKL. This CDR3 region has 15 residues. The ends lost 7 bases at V and 5 bases at J; junction bases unmatched: 7. The CDR3 sequence is CASTQLAGETGELFF. DNA for the CDR3: TGCGCCAGCACCCAGCTAGCGGGAGAGACCGGGGAGCTGTTTTTT.

As concerns this clonotype: Just one base apart from a much larger clone, this may be a read error. The gene calls are TRBV19 and TRBJ2-1; TRBD1 matches 8 bases. This CDR3 has 13 residues. From germline, CDR1 is LNHDA and CDR2 SQIVND (reference sequence). This chain's CDR3 is CASWGQENNDQFF. As DNA, the CDR3 is TGTGCCAGTTGGGGACAGGAAAACAATGACCAGTTCTTC.

The rearrangement joins TRBV24-1 to TRBJ2-1; 7 nucleotides line up with TRBD2. V shed 3 bases and J 10 bases; nucleotides not matched to a gene: 14. The CDR3 loop spans 16 amino acids. Germline CDR1 and CDR2: KGHDR and SFDVKD. CDR3 nucleotides: TGTGCCACCAGTGATCCGCGGGGGACCACCTTTTGCGAGCAGTTCTTC. It translates to CATSDPRGTTFCEQFF.

This clonotype has a handful of counts. Given a much more abundant clone one base away, this may be a read error. CDR3 in DNA: TGTGCCAGCAGCTCCGGGACTAGCGAGAACACCGGGGAGCTGTTTTTT. Its translation is CASSSGTSENTGELFF. The rearrangement uses TRBV5-4 and TRBJ2-2; 10 nucleotides align to TRBD2. The ends lost 3 bases at V and 1 base at J; junction bases unmatched: 3. Looked up from germline, CDR1 is SGHNT and CDR2 is YYREEE (reference sequence). The CDR3 length is 16 residues.

The chain employs TRBV19 and TRBJ1-6; no clear D. The germline V gene encodes CDR1 LNHDA and CDR2 SQIVND (reference sequence). The CDR3 length is 14 residues. With 11 bases removed from V and 6 bases from J, the gap between germline ends came to 17 bases. DNA of the CDR3: TGTGCCTCTCACGGCGGGAAACCTAATTCACCCCTCCACTTT. Protein: CASHGGKPNSPLHF.

The CDR3 spells CASSLESWLAGGETQYF. The DNA of the CDR3 is TGTGCCAGCAGCTTAGAATCATGGCTAGCGGGGGGGGAGACCCAGTACTTC. The V gene is TRBV7-6, the J gene TRBJ2-5; 12 nucleotides match TRBD2. The V gene's germline CDR1 is SGHVS and CDR2 FNYEAQ. The CDR3 spans 17 residues. J gave up 5 bases and V 1 base, and 8 bases lay outside the gene matches.

This clonotype was detected ten times or more. J is TRBJ1-4 and V is TRBV5-1; possibly TRBD1 for D (6 bases). Trimming took off 5 bases at V and 5 bases at J, with 16 bases between the two ends. Germline CDR1 reads SGHRS; CDR2 reads YFSETQ. CDR3 length equals 15 residues. CDR3 loop: CASRQGGLGNEKLFF. As DNA, the CDR3 is TGCGCCAGCAGACAGGGTGGCTTAGGGAATGAAAAACTGTTTTTT.

This clonotype was counted many times. The chain couples TRBV7-9 to TRBJ2-1, with 13 bases aligning to TRBD2. V trimming: 6 bases; J trimming: 9 bases; junction bases outside the gene matches: 5. CDR3 length: 14 residues. The V gene's germline CDR1 is SEHNR and CDR2 FQNEAQ (reference sequence). The DNA for the CDR3 is TGTGCCAGCAGTCTACTAGCGGGAGGGCTTGAGCAGTTCTTC. Translated: CASSLLAGGLEQFF.

At least ten counts were recorded for this clonotype. The chain recombines TRBV7-9 with TRBJ2-2, with D possibly being TRBD1 (6 bases). CDR3 length: 18 amino acids. Germline-derived CDR1 and CDR2 are SEHNR and FQNEAQ (reference sequence). V lost 5 bases to trimming and J lost 0 bases, with 19 bases between them. DNA for the CDR3: TGTGCCAGCAGCCCGGCTCGACGGACAGCCTCGAACACCGGGGAGCTGTTTTTT. As protein: CASSPARRTASNTGELFF. Variable domain in full (rest from reference TRBV7-9 and TRBJ2-2): DTGVSQNPRHKITKRGQNVTFRCDPISEHNRLYWYRQTLGQGPEFLTYFQNEAQLEKSRLLSDRFSAERPKGSFSTLEIQRTEQGDSAMYLCASSPARRTASNTGELFFGEGSRLTVL.

V is TRBV25-1 and J is TRBJ1-4, with D perhaps TRBD1 (5 bases). Trimming took 0 bases from V and 7 from J, leaving 6 bases between them. CDR3 length: 13 residues. Looked up from germline, CDR1 is MGHDK and CDR2 is SYGVNS. Here the CDR3 reads CASSEYGGEKLFF. The CDR3 DNA reads as TGTGCCAGCAGTGAATATGGGGGTGAAAAACTGTTTTTT. Full variable domain (missing parts from reference TRBV25-1 and TRBJ1-4): EADIYQTPRYLVIGTGKKITLECSQTMGHDKMYWYQQDPGMELHLIHYSYGVNSTEKGDLSSESTVSRIRTEHFPLTLESARPSHTSQYLCASSEYGGEKLFFGSGTQLSVL.

The table lists this clonotype with many counts. V gene TRBV12-3 or TRBV12-4 combines with J gene TRBJ1-2; D is undetermined. CDR3 size: 14 residues. V gave up 5 bases and J gave up 4 bases, with 14 bases separating them. The chain's CDR3 is CASSPAGPTYGYTF. The CDR3 DNA reads TGTGCCAGCAGTCCTGCCGGACCCACCTATGGCTACACCTTC.

In its sample, this clonotype was seen many times. The chain combines TRBV20-1 with TRBJ2-7, with D maybe TRBD2 (5 bases). Trimming left V 5 bases short and J 3 bases short, with 11 bases between. Looked up from germline, CDR1 is DFQATT and CDR2 is SNEGSKA (reference sequence). The CDR3 spans 12 residues. CDR3 DNA: TGCAGTGCTCCTTCTAGCAGCTACGAGCAGTACTTC. Translation gives CSAPSSSYEQYF.